This TCR beta chain was sequenced for a study of blood T cell repertoires in COVID-19. Study background: Sample material is recorded as cDNA or gDNA derived from T cells, B-cell-depleted T cells, or PBMCs.

This clone showed up just a few times. Per the germline V gene, CDR1 is SNHLY and CDR2 is FYNNEI. The CDR3 spans 16 residues. V shed 8 bases and J 8 bases; nucleotides not matched to a gene: 15. Clones were read by immunoSEQ multiplex PCR, and TCRdb kept only the in-frame ones, dropping some. The data show about 260,000 clones, over 75% seen once. The specimen sequenced was peripheral blood. The receptor was derived from a human donor in a cohort sampled during active COVID-19. The chain has TRBV2 and TRBJ1-4; TRBD1 matches at 9 bases. The CDR3 DNA reads TGTGCCAGCTCGACGGGGACAGGGTCCTATTCGGAAAAACTGTTTTTT. Amino acid sequence: CASSTGTGSYSEKLFF.